What follows is one TCR beta chain and its context. This sample is drawn from a study of fetal regulatory T cell absence and autoimmunity. Profiling relied on immunoSEQ multiplex PCR, and the TCRdb table lists in-frame clones only, not all of them. This sample has around 100,000 clones, with more than 70% found just once. The clonotype was recovered from a male donor with IPEX syndrome. Source material: pancreas tissue.

CDR3 region: CASRAGTDSNQPQHF. The CDR3 nucleotides are TGTGCCAGCAGGGCTGGGACGGATAGCAATCAGCCCCAGCATTTT. The chain uses TRBV2 and TRBJ1-5, with D possibly TRBD1 on 5 matching bases. V was cut by 6 bases and J by 0 bases, with 12 bases left in between. This CDR3 region has 15 residues. Germline V gene lookup returns CDR1 SNHLY and CDR2 FYNNEI.